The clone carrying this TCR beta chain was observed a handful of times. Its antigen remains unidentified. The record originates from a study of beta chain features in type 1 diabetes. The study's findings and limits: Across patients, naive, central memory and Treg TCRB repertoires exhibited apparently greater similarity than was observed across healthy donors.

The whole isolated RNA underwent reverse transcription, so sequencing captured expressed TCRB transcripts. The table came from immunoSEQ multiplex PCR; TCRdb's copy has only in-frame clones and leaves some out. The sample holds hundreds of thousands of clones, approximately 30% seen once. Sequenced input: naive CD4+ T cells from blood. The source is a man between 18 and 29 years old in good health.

The CDR3 spells CASSLPSRGPNEQFF. CDR3 in DNA: TGTGCCAGCAGCTTGCCGTCCAGGGGACCGAATGAGCAGTTCTTC. The chain recombines TRBV7-9 with TRBJ2-1; perhaps TRBD1 as D (6 bases). The CDR3 is made up of 15 amino acids. Germline CDR1 reads SEHNR; CDR2 reads FQNEAQ (reference sequence). Trimming removed 3 bases at V and 7 bases at J, with 16 bases between.